Following are 6 T cell receptor beta chains from one sample sequenced in a study of radiotherapy plus CTLA-4 blockade in lung cancer. Sequencing was performed with immunoSEQ multiplex PCR; in TCRdb, only in-frame clones are kept and a portion is missing. The repertoire holds about 38,000 clones, with just over 85% as singletons. Sequencing was performed on peripheral blood, taken from a patient treated with radiotherapy plus ipilimumab. The source is a human donor with non-small cell lung cancer whose response to radiotherapy plus ipilimumab could not be evaluated.

The V and J genes are TRBV4-1 and TRBJ2-2; the D gene is possibly TRBD2 (6 bases). The CDR3 contains 17 residues. The germline CDR1 and CDR2 sequences are MGHRA and YSYEKL. Trimming took off 1 base at V and 0 bases at J, with 12 bases between the two ends. The CDR3 DNA reads as TGCGCCAGCAGCCAAGCCCTCGCGGGACCGAACACCGGGGAGCTGTTTTTT. Protein: CASSQALAGPNTGELFF.

The rearrangement links TRBV5-4 to TRBJ2-7; 8 bases are shared with TRBD1. Germline CDR1 and CDR2: SGHNT and YYREEE (reference sequence). CDR3 size: 13 residues. Trimming cost V 4 bases and J 4 bases; bases outside gene matches: 4. The CDR3 loop reads CASSHRGAYEQYF. The CDR3 nucleotides are TGTGCCAGCAGCCACAGGGGGGCGTACGAGCAGTACTTC.

The gene calls are TRBV28 and TRBJ2-7, with 12 positions matching TRBD2. The CDR3 extends over 14 amino acids. Trimming took 8 bases from V and 3 from J; bases not matched to a gene: 5. Germline CDR1 and CDR2: MDHEN and SYDVKM. The CDR3 sequence: CASLETSGGYEQYF. CDR3 in DNA: TGTGCCAGCCTAGAGACTAGCGGGGGCTACGAGCAGTACTTC.

The V call is TRBV7-2, the J call TRBJ2-5, with D possibly TRBD2 on 5 matching bases. V was cut by 3 bases and J by 5 bases, with 7 bases left in between. Germline assignment: CDR1 SGHTA and CDR2 FQGNSA. The CDR3 covers 12 residues. Here the CDR3 reads CASSFPGETQYF. The CDR3 DNA sequence: TGTGCCAGCAGCTTTCCGGGGGAGACCCAGTACTTC.

The genes are TRBV10-3 and TRBJ2-2; 9 nucleotides agree with TRBD2. Germline values: CDR1 ENHRY, CDR2 SYGVKD. The CDR3 consists of 17 residues. The ends lost 7 bases at V and 2 bases at J; junction bases unmatched: 11. This CDR3 reads CAITRGSGGPNTGELFF. Here the CDR3 DNA reads TGTGCCATCACCCGGGGTAGCGGGGGACCAAACACCGGGGAGCTGTTTTTT.

The V and J genes are TRBV28 and TRBJ2-7, with D hard to call. There are 11 residues in the CDR3. Trimming stripped 6 bases from V and 4 bases from J, with 7 bases between. Germline lookup yields CDR1 MDHEN and CDR2 SYDVKM. Written as DNA, the CDR3 is TGTGCCAGCAGCTGGGCGTACGAGCAGTACTTC. Translated: CASSWAYEQYF.